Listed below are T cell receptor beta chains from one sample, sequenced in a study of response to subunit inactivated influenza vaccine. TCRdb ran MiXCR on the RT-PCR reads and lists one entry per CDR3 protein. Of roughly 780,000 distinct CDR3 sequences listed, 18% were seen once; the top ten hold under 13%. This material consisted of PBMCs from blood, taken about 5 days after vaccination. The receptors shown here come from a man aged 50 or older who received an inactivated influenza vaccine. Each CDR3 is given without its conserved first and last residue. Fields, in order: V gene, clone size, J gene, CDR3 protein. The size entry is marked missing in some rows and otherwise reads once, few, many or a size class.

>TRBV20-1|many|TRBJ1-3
SARNPNTATTHSFSGNTIY
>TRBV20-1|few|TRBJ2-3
SATRGASTDTQY
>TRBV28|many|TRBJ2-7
ASSFHRTRYEQY
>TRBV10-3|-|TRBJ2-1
AISGLAGASYNEQF
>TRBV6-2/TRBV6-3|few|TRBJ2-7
ASSPLAGGAYEQY
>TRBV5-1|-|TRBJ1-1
ASSFGRMNTEAF
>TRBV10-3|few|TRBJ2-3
AITEGAADTQY
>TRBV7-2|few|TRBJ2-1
ASSSTRALGREQF
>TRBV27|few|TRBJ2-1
ASSLIPGTPTSYNEQF
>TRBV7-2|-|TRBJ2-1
ASGGLGGRGEQF
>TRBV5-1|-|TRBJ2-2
ASAVGDTGELF
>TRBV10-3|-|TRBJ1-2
AIKVDASNYGYT
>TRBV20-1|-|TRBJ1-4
SADATGTNEKLF
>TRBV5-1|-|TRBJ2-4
ASSSRQGGSGNIQY
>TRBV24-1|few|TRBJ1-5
ATGVTGHQPQH
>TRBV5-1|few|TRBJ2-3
ASSLGLGAGSTDTQY
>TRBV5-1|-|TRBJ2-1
ASSLEWGAGYNEQF
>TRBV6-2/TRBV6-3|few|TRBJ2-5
ASSYKSGQETQY
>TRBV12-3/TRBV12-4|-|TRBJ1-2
ASRRAGDLIGYT
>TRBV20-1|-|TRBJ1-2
SARDGTGRSNYGYT
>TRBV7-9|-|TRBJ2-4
ASSTSAGVMIQY
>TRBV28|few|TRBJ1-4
ASSFGSAGKEKLF
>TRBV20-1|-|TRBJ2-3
SAPRLAGYTDTQY
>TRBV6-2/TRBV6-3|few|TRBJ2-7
ASRPGVTYEQY
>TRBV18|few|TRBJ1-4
ASSPARYNEKLF
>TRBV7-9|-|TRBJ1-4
ASSWGQGASTNEKLF
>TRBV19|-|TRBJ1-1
ASSNPGQGDAEAF
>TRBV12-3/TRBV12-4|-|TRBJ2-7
ASSFWDSYEQY
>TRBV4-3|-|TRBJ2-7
ASSQESAQTYEQY
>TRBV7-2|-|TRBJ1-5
ASSLAGQGNNQPQH
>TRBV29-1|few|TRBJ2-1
SVLTRLGEQF
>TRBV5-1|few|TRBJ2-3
ASSYSDRTDTQY